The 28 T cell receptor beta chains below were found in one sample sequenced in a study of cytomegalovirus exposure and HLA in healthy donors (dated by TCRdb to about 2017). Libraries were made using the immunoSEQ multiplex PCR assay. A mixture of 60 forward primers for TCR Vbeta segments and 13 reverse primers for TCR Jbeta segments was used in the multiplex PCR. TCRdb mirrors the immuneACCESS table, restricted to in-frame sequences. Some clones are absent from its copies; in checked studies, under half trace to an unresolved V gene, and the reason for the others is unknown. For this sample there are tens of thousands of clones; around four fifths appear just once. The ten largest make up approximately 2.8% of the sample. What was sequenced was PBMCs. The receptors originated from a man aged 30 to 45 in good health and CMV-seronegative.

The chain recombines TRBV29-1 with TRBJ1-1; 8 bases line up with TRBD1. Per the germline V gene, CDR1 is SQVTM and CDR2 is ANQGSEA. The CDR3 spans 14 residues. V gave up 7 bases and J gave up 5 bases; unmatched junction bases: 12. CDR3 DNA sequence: TGCAGCGCCGTGGGTGGACAGGGAAGAACTGAAGCTTTCTTT. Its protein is CSAVGGQGRTEAFF.

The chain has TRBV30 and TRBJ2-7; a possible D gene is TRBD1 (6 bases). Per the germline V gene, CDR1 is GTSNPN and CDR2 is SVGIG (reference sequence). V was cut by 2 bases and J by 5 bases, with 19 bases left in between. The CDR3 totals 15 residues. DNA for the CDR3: TGTGCCTGGAGTCAAACCGGGACATCAGCCCACGAGCAGTACTTC. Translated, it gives CAWSQTGTSAHEQYF.

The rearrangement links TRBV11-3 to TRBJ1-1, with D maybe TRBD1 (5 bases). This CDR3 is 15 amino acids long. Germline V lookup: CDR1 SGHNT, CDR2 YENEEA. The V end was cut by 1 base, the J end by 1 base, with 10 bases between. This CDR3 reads CASSLGPDRNTEAFF. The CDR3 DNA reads TGTGCCAGCAGCTTAGGCCCCGACAGGAACACTGAAGCTTTCTTT.

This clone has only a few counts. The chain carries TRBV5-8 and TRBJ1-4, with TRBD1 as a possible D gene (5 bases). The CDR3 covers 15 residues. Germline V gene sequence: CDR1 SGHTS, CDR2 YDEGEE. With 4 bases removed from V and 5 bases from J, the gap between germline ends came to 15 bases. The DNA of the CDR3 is TGTGCCAGCAGCCTAGGGGAGGGGACGAATGAAAAACTGTTTTTT. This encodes CASSLGEGTNEKLFF.

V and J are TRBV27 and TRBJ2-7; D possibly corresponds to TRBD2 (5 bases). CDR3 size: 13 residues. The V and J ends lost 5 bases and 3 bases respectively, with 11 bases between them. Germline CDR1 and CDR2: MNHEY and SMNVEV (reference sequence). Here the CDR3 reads CASSPRGYYEQYF. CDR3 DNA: TGTGCCAGCAGTCCCCGGGGTTACTACGAGCAGTACTTC.

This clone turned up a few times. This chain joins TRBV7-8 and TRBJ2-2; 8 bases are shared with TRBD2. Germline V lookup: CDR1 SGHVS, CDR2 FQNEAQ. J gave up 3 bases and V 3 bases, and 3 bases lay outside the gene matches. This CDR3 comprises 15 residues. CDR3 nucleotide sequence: TGTGCCAGCAGCTTGAGCGGGGGAGACACCGGGGAGCTGTTTTTT. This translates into CASSLSGGDTGELFF.

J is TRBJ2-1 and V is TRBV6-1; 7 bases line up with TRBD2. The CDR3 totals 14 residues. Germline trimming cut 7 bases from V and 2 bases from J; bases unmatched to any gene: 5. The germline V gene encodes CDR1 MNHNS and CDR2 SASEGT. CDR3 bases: TGTGCCAGCATGTGGGGGGGAACCTACAATGAGCAGTTCTTC. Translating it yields CASMWGGTYNEQFF.

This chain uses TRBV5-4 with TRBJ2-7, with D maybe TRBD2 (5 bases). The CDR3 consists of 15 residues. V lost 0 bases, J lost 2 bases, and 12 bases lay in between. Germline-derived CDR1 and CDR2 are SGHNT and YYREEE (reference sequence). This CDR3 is CASSLGAGSTYEQYF. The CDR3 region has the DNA TGTGCCAGCAGCTTGGGAGCTGGGAGCACCTACGAGCAGTACTTC.

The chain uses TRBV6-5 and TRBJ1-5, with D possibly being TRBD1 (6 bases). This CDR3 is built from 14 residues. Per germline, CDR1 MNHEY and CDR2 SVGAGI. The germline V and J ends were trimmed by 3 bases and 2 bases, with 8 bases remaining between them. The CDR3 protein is CASSYYRGNQPQHF. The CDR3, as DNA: TGTGCCAGCAGTTATTACAGGGGCAATCAGCCCCAGCATTTT.

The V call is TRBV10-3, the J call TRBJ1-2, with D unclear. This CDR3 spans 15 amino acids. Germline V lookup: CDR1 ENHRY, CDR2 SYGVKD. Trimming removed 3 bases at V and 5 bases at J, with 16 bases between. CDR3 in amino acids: CAISDQDPSGYGYTF. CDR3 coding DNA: TGTGCCATCAGTGACCAGGATCCGAGTGGGTATGGCTACACCTTC.

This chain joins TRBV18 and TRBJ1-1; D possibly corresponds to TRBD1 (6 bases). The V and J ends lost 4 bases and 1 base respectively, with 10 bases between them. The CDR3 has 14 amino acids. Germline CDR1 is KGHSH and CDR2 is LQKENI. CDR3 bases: TGTGCCAGCTCACAATCAGGGGCGAACACTGAAGCTTTCTTT. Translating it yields CASSQSGANTEAFF.

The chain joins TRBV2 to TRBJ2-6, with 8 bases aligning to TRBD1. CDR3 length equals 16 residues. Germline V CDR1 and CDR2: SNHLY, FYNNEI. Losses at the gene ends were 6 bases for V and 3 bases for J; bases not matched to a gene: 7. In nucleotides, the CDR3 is TGTGCCAGCAGCGGGCAGGGGGCGCTTGGGGCCAACGTCCTGACTTTC. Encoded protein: CASSGQGALGANVLTF.

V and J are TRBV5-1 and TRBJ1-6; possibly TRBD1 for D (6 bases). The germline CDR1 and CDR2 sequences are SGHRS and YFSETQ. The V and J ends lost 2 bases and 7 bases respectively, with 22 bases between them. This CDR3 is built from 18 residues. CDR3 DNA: TGCGCCAGCAGCTTCGAAGCCCCGGGACAACTAGTGAATTCACCCCTCCACTTT. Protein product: CASSFEAPGQLVNSPLHF.

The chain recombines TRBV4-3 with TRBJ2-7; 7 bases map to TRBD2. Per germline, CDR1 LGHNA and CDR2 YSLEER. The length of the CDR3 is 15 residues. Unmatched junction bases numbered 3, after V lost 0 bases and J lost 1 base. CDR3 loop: CASSQDRGSSYEQYF. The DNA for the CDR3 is TGCGCCAGCAGCCAAGATCGCGGGAGTTCCTACGAGCAGTACTTC.

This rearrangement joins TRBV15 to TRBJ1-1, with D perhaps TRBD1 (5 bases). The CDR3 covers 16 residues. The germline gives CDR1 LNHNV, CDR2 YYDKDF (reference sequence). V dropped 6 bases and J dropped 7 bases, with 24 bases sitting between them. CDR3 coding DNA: TGTGCCACCAGAATAGGGGAGGGAAGTCAGGGAAATGAAGCTTTCTTT. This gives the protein CATRIGEGSQGNEAFF.

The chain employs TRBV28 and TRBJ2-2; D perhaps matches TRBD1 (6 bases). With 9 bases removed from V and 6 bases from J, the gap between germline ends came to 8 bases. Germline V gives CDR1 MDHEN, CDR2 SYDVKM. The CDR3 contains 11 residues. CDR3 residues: CASKGAGELFF. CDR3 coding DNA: TGTGCCAGTAAGGGGGCCGGGGAGCTGTTTTTT.

The CDR3 sequence: CASTGMGTEAFF. The CDR3 DNA reads as TGTGCCAGTACAGGGATGGGCACTGAAGCTTTCTTT. This sequence joins TRBV10-3 and TRBJ1-1, with a tentative D call TRBD1 (6 bases). CDR3 length equals 12 residues. Germline-derived CDR1 and CDR2 are ENHRY and SYGVKD. V shed 10 bases and J shed 4 bases, with 13 bases lying between them.

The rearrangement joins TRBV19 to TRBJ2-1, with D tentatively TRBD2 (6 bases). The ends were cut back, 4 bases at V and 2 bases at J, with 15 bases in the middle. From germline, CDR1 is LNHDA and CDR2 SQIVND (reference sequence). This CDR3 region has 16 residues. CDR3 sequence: CASSTEVDYPYNEQFF. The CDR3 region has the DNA TGTGCCAGTAGTACGGAGGTGGACTACCCCTACAATGAGCAGTTCTTC.

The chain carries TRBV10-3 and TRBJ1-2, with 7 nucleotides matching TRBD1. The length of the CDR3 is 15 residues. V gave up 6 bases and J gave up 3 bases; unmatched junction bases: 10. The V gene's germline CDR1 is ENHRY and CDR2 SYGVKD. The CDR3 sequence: CAIRGDTGADYGYTF. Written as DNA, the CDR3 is TGTGCCATCAGGGGGGATACAGGGGCTGACTATGGCTACACCTTC.

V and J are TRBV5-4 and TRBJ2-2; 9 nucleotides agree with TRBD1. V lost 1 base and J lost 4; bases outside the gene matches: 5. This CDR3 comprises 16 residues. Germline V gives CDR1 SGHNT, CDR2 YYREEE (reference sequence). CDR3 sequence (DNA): TGTGCCAGCAGCTTGACCGGGACAGGGTTCACCGGGGAGCTGTTTTTT. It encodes CASSLTGTGFTGELFF.

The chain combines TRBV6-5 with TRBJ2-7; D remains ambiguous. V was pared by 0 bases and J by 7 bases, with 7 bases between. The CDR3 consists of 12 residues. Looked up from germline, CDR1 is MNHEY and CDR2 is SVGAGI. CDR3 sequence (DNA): TGTGCCAGCAGTTACTCTCCCGGTGAGCAGTACTTC. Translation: CASSYSPGEQYF.

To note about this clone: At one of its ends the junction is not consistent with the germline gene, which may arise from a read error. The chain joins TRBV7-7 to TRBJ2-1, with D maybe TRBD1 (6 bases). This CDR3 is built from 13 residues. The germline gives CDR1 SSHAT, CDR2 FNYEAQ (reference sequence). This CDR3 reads CASSIGGQNEQFF. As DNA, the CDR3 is TGTGCTAGCAGCATAGGCGGACAGAATGAGCAGTTCTTC. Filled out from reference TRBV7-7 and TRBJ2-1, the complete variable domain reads GAGVSQSPRYKVTKRGQDVTLRCDPISSHATLYWYQQALGQGPEFLTYFNYEAQPDKSGLPSDRFSAERPEGSISTLTIQRTEQRDSAMYRCASSIGGQNEQFFGPGTRLTVL.

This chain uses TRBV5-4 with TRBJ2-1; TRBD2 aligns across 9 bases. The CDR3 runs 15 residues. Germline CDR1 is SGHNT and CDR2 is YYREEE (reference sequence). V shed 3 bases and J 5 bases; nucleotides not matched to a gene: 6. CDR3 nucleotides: TGTGCCAGCAGCTCCGCGGGGGGGCTTAACAATGAGCAGTTCTTC. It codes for CASSSAGGLNNEQFF.

The CDR3 spells CASRALAGGRTDTQYF. DNA for the CDR3: TGTGCCAGCAGAGCCCTAGCGGGGGGCCGCACAGATACGCAGTATTTT. The chain has TRBV2 and TRBJ2-3; 11 bases line up with TRBD2. The CDR3 sequence is 16 residues long. CDR1 and CDR2 from the germline V gene are SNHLY and FYNNEI. V gave up 6 bases and J gave up 1 base; unmatched junction bases: 6.

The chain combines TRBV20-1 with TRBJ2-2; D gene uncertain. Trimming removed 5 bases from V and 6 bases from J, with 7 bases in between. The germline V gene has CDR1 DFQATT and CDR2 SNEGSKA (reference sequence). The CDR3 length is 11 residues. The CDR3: CSAVSPGELFF. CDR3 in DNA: TGCAGTGCTGTTTCTCCCGGGGAGCTGTTTTTT.

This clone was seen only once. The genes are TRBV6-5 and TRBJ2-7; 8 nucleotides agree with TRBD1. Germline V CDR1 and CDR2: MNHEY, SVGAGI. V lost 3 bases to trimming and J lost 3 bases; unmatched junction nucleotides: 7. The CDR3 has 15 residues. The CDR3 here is CASSYLGTGRYEQYF. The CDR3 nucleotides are TGTGCCAGCAGTTATCTTGGGACAGGACGCTACGAGCAGTACTTC.

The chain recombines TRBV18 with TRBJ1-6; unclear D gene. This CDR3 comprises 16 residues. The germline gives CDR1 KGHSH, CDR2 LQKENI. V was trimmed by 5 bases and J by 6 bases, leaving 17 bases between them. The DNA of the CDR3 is TGTGCCAGCTCAGTGGCCCCGACGTCGGGTAATTCACCCCTCCACTTT. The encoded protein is CASSVAPTSGNSPLHF.

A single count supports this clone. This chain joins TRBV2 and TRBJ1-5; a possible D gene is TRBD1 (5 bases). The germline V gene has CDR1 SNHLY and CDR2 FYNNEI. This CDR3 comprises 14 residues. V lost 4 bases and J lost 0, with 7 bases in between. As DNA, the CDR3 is TGTGCCAGCAGTGTACAGGATAGCAATCAGCCCCAGCATTTT. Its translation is CASSVQDSNQPQHF.